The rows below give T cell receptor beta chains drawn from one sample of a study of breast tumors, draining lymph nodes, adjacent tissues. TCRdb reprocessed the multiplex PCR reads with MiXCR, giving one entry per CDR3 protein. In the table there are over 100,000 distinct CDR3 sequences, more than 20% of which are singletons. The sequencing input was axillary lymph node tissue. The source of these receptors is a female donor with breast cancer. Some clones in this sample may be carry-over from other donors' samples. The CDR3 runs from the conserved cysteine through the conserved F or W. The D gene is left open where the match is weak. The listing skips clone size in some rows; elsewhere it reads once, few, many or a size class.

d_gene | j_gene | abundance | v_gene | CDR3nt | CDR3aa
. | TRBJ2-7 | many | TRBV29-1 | TGCAGCGCTAAAGCGGTCTCCTACGAGCAGTACTTC | CSAKAVSYEQYF
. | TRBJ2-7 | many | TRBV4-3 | TGCGCCAGCAGCCAAGCCCGGGGGCACCCCTACGAGCAGTACTTC | CASSQARGHPYEQYF
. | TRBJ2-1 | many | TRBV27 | TGTGCCAGCAGTCCTTCCGGTGGGGCCGACAATGAGCAGTTCTTC | CASSPSGGADNEQFF
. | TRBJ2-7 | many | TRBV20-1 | TGCAGTGCTTACGGGCCCCCCGGGGAAGCCCAGTACTTC | CSAYGPPGEAQYF
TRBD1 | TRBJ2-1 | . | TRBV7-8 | TGTGCCAGCAGCTTAGGAGGGGGCTACTCAAGGAATGAGCAGTTCTTC | CASSLGGGYSRNEQFF
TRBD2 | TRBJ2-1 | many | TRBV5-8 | TGTGCCAGCAGCTTGTCGAGACTAGCGGGAGTTGATGAGCAGTTCTTC | CASSLSRLAGVDEQFF
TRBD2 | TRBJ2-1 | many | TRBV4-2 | TGTGCCAGCAGCCAACACAAGACTAGCGGGAAATACAATGAGCAGTTCTTC | CASSQHKTSGKYNEQFF
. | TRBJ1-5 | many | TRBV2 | TGTGCCAGCCAGGGCCGGGGCCGCGGCAATCAGCCCCAGCATTTT | CASQGRGRGNQPQHF
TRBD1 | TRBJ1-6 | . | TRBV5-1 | TGCGCCAACAGCTTGGCGGGACAGAGCCGCTCACCCCTCCACTTT | CANSLAGQSRSPLHF
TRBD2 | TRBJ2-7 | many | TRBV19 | TGTGCCAGTAGTATATCGGCTAGCGGCTACGAGCAGTACTTC | CASSISASGYEQYF
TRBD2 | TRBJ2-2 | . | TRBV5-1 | TGCGCCAGCAGCTTCGGGACTAGCGGGAGGTCGGCCCCCGGGGAGCTGTTTTTT | CASSFGTSGRSAPGELFF